The clone carrying this T cell receptor (beta chain) came up many times. Time point meaning: newly diagnosed GD, antithyroid drugs for less than 3 months. PBMC RNA was the source of the TCR library. V was trimmed by 6 bases and J by 3 bases, leaving 17 bases between them. There are 15 residues in the CDR3. Germline V gene data show CDR1 as MDHEN and CDR2 as SYDVKM. The data belong to a study of regulatory T cells in long-lasting Graves disease. Building of the TCR beta libraries involved iRepertoire HTBI primers and Arm-PCR of CDR3 regions. Each CDR3 protein is one row after TCRdb ran MiXCR on the multiplex PCR reads. The sample consists of 350,000 to 450,000 distinct CDR3 sequences, 16% of them appearing once. These data were also filed under a second study, of T cells in Graves' hyperthyroidism and ophthalmopathy.

Sample: peripheral blood mononuclear cells (PBMCs), taken at new diagnosis, from a patient treated with antithyroid drugs. The rearrangement links TRBV28 to TRBJ2-5; the D is unclear. The source of this sequence is a man in his forties with Graves disease. The CDR3 region is CASRNLDVPKETQYF. The DNA of the CDR3 is TGTGCCAGCAGAAACCTAGACGTCCCAAAAGAGACCCAGTACTTC.